Presented here are 31 T cell receptor beta chains from one specimen sequenced in a study of spatial heterogeneity in lung cancer. TCRdb reprocessed the 5' RACE reads via MiXCR and lists one record per CDR3 protein. The profile shows around 120,000 distinct CDR3 sequences, more than 9% of them singletons. This sample's time point: blood at routine non-recurrence follow-up after resection. TCRs were sequenced from unsorted whole RNA of tumor, nontumor lung or PBMC. The sample in question was PBMCs, obtained at follow-up. The receptors shown here come from a male donor with early-stage non-small cell lung cancer.

This clonotype was recorded many times. The chain carries TRBV5-4 and TRBJ2-1; D possibly uses TRBD1 or TRBD2 (5 bases each). Germline V gene data show CDR1 as SGHNT and CDR2 as YYREEE (reference sequence). The V gene lost 4 bases and the J gene lost 4 bases, with 12 bases spanning the gap. The CDR3 spans 14 residues. CDR3 residues: CASSPGQRYNEQFF. CDR3 bases: TGTGCCAGCAGCCCGGGGCAGAGATACAATGAGCAGTTCTTC.

There are a few counts of this clonotype. The chain uses TRBV6-5 and TRBJ1-1; D may be TRBD1 (6 bases). V lost 8 bases and J 10 bases, leaving 17 bases between the germline ends. Per the germline V gene, CDR1 is MNHEY and CDR2 is SVGAGI. The CDR3 runs 12 residues. CDR3 DNA: TGTGCCAGCGGGCAGGGGAGCTATGGAGCTTTCTTT. Translating it yields CASGQGSYGAFF.

V usage is TRBV19 and J usage is TRBJ2-2; 9 nucleotides match TRBD1. CDR1 and CDR2 (germline): LNHDA, SQIVND (reference sequence). J lost 4 bases, V lost 7 bases, and 7 bases had no gene match. The CDR3 length is 15 residues. The DNA for the CDR3 is TGTGCCAGTACCAGGGACAGGGTTCCCACCGGGGAGCTGTTTTTT. Its translation is CASTRDRVPTGELFF.

This clonotype showed up just a few times. The gene calls are TRBV6-5 and TRBJ1-2; D gene uncertain. The V gene's germline CDR1 is MNHEY and CDR2 SVGAGI. The V end was cut by 0 bases, the J end by 5 bases, with 10 bases between. CDR3 length: 14 residues. The CDR3 loop is CASSYSGDQYGYTF. DNA of the CDR3: TGTGCCAGCAGTTACTCGGGAGATCAGTATGGCTACACCTTC.

Here the CDR3 reads CASSLGGLNQPQHF. The CDR3 bases are TGTGCCAGCAGCCTTGGGGGATTAAATCAGCCCCAGCATTTT. The J gene is TRBJ1-5, the V gene TRBV3-1; D may be TRBD1 (5 bases). Germline V gene sequence: CDR1 LGHDT, CDR2 YNNKEL (reference sequence). The CDR3 runs 14 residues. V was clipped by 4 bases and J by 4 bases, with 11 bases between them.

In its sample, this clonotype was seen many times. The V call is TRBV15, the J call TRBJ2-7; 10 nucleotides agree with TRBD2. This CDR3 comprises 15 residues. With V trimmed by 3 bases and J by 5 bases, 7 bases remained unmatched. Germline assignment: CDR1 LNHNV and CDR2 YYDKDF (reference sequence). CDR3 amino acids: CATSSYLAGANEQYF. Here the CDR3 DNA reads TGTGCCACCAGCAGCTACCTAGCGGGGGCAAACGAGCAGTACTTC.

The rearrangement links TRBV7-2 to TRBJ1-6; 7 bases align to TRBD1. Trimming cost V 4 bases and J 3 bases; bases outside gene matches: 6. The V gene's germline CDR1 is SGHTA and CDR2 FQGNSA. CDR3 length equals 16 residues. CDR3 coding DNA: TGTGCCAGCAGCTCCTCCCGACAGGGCTATAATTCACCCCTCCACTTT. This gives the protein CASSSSRQGYNSPLHF.

This chain links TRBV25-1 with TRBJ2-5; D remains ambiguous. V lost 4 bases and J 1 base, leaving 10 bases between the germline ends. Germline V gives CDR1 MGHDK, CDR2 SYGVNS. The length of the CDR3 is 14 residues. The CDR3 coding sequence is TGTGCCAGCAGTGGAGTTGCAGTCCAAGAGACCCAGTACTTC. Its translation is CASSGVAVQETQYF.

This clonotype was observed a few times. V is TRBV28 and J is TRBJ1-1, with unresolved D. Trimming removed 3 bases from V and 3 bases from J, with 8 bases in between. There are 13 residues in the CDR3. Germline assignment: CDR1 MDHEN and CDR2 SYDVKM. The CDR3: CASSFVPDTEAFF. For the CDR3, the DNA is TGTGCCAGCAGTTTCGTCCCAGACACTGAAGCTTTCTTT.

There are many counts of this clonotype. V is TRBV11-1 and J is TRBJ2-5, with TRBD2 identical over 11 bases. Germline V gene sequence: CDR1 SGHAT, CDR2 FQDESV (reference sequence). V trimming: 5 bases; J trimming: 0 bases; junction bases outside the gene matches: 8. This CDR3 comprises 17 residues. The CDR3 DNA follows: TGTGCCAGCAGCCCGGGACTAGCGGAAGCTTACCAAGAGACCCAGTACTTC. Protein sequence: CASSPGLAEAYQETQYF.

This clonotype was picked up many times. The rearrangement joins TRBV3-1 to TRBJ1-3, with 10 bases fitting TRBD1. The V gene's germline CDR1 is LGHDT and CDR2 YNNKEL (reference sequence). This CDR3 has 17 amino acids. V trimming: 3 bases; J trimming: 1 base; junction bases outside the gene matches: 6. The CDR3 here is CASSHYGQGVSGNTIYF. CDR3 DNA sequence: TGTGCCAGCAGCCACTACGGACAGGGGGTTTCTGGAAACACCATATATTTT.

There are many counts of this clonotype. The chain recombines TRBV11-1 with TRBJ2-1, with D tentatively TRBD2 (6 bases). CDR1 is SGHAT, CDR2 FQDESV, per germline (reference sequence). The V end lost 4 bases, the J end lost 15 bases, and 16 bases lay between the germline ends. This CDR3 comprises 12 residues. The CDR3 bases are TGTGCCAGCAGCTCCGGGACTGGGAGGTGGTTCTTC. This gives the protein CASSSGTGRWFF.

This clonotype was recorded many times. The chain employs TRBV15 and TRBJ1-1; a weak D match, TRBD1 (5 bases). Germline V lookup: CDR1 LNHNV, CDR2 YYDKDF (reference sequence). The CDR3 sequence is 12 residues long. V was shortened by 1 base and J by 10 bases, with 10 bases between the two germline ends. CDR3 sequence (DNA): TGTGCCACCAGCAGAGTGGGGCGTGGAGCTTTCTTT. Amino acids: CATSRVGRGAFF.

V gene TRBV10-3 combines with J gene TRBJ1-5; 7 bases are a match to TRBD1. The CDR3 covers 13 residues. The J segment lost 3 bases and the V segment lost 6 bases, leaving 2 bases of the junction unmatched. Germline lookup yields CDR1 ENHRY and CDR2 SYGVKD. In DNA form, the CDR3 reads TGTGCCATCAGGGGACAGCTCAATCAGCCCCAGCATTTT. Encoded protein: CAIRGQLNQPQHF.

The chain is built from TRBV7-9 and TRBJ2-1; D unclear. Per the germline V gene, CDR1 is SEHNR and CDR2 is FQNEAQ (reference sequence). The CDR3 extends over 15 amino acids. Trimming removed 5 bases from V and 7 bases from J, with 18 bases in between. The CDR3 DNA reads as TGTGCCAGCAGCCCCCCCCCGAGATTGGGGAATGAGCAGTTCTTC. Encoded protein: CASSPPPRLGNEQFF.

This clonotype was observed at least ten times. The chain couples TRBV20-1 to TRBJ1-5; the D is unclear. The germline V gene encodes CDR1 DFQATT and CDR2 SNEGSKA (reference sequence). V lost 4 bases and J lost 0, with 10 bases in between. This CDR3 is 14 amino acids long. The chain's CDR3 is CSANSWNSNQPQHF. As DNA, the CDR3 is TGCAGTGCTAACTCTTGGAATAGCAATCAGCCCCAGCATTTT.

This clonotype has a handful of counts. The genes are TRBV2 and TRBJ1-2; 10 bases are shared with TRBD1. This CDR3 region has 15 residues. The V gene's germline CDR1 is SNHLY and CDR2 FYNNEI. J was trimmed by 7 bases and V by 4 bases; bases with no gene match: 9. The CDR3 loop is CASSVLDRGRSGYTF. CDR3 DNA sequence: TGTGCCAGCAGTGTACTAGACAGGGGGCGTAGTGGCTACACCTTC. Full variable domain (missing parts from reference TRBV2 and TRBJ1-2): EPEVTQTPSHQVTQMGQEVILRCVPISNHLYFYWYRQILGQKVEFLVSFYNNEISEKSEIFDDQFSVERPDGSNFTLKIRSTKLEDSAMYFCASSVLDRGRSGYTFGSGTRLTVV.

There are a few counts of this clonotype. This chain joins TRBV6-2 or TRBV6-3 and TRBJ1-5; 7 nucleotides match TRBD1. The CDR3 sequence is 14 residues long. The J segment lost 3 bases and the V segment lost 6 bases, leaving 5 bases of the junction unmatched. Germline V lookup: CDR1 MNHEY, CDR2 SVGEGT. The CDR3 sequence is CASSRTGDNQPQHF. The CDR3 DNA is TGTGCCAGCAGCCGCACAGGGGACAATCAGCCCCAGCATTTT.

This clonotype was observed many times. The chain links TRBV14 to TRBJ2-7; no clear D. This CDR3 region has 15 residues. Deletions cut 4 bases from V and 5 bases from J, with 18 bases between. The germline V gene encodes CDR1 SGHDN and CDR2 FVKESK. The CDR3 loop reads CASSPLGGAFHEQYF. The CDR3 coding sequence is TGTGCCAGCAGCCCATTAGGCGGAGCATTTCACGAGCAGTACTTC.

This clonotype was seen a handful of times. The V gene is TRBV5-1, the J gene TRBJ2-1; 7 bases agree with TRBD2. Germline CDR1 is SGHRS and CDR2 is YFSETQ. The CDR3 consists of 14 residues. V lost 6 bases to trimming and J lost 7 bases; unmatched junction nucleotides: 10. Here the CDR3 DNA reads TGCGCCAGCACCCCGGGACTACCTCAGAATGAGCAGTTCTTC. Translating gives CASTPGLPQNEQFF.

This clonotype was seen ten or more times. One end of the junction varies from germline; a read error may be responsible. The chain joins TRBV7-7 to TRBJ2-5; tentatively, D is TRBD2 (5 bases). Germline V gene sequence: CDR1 SSHAT, CDR2 FNYEAQ (reference sequence). The CDR3 runs to 13 residues. CDR3 in amino acids: CASSLEQRETQYF. Here the CDR3 DNA reads TGTGCTAGCAGCTTAGAACAGCGGGAGACCCAGTACTTC.

The rearrangement joins TRBV4-3 to TRBJ1-5; D unresolved. Germline loops: CDR1 LGHNA, CDR2 YSLEER. The CDR3 has 14 amino acids. The V end lost 0 bases, the J end lost 5 bases, and 8 bases lay between the germline ends. Here the CDR3 DNA reads TGCGCCAGCAGCCAAGATTACGGGTATCAGCCCCAGCATTTT. Its translation: CASSQDYGYQPQHF.

The chain employs TRBV5-5 and TRBJ1-1; 7 bases line up with TRBD1. Trimming removed 6 bases from V and 3 bases from J; junction bases left unmatched: 8. The CDR3 is 14 residues long. Germline V gives CDR1 SGHKS, CDR2 YYEKEE (reference sequence). The CDR3 coding sequence is TGTGCCAGCACCTCCCTCACAGGGGACACTGAAGCTTTCTTT. Protein: CASTSLTGDTEAFF.

This clonotype was counted many times. As DNA, the CDR3 is TGTGCCAGCAGACTCGGGGTACAAGAGACCCAGTACTTC. This gives the protein CASRLGVQETQYF. This chain uses TRBV12-3 or TRBV12-4 with TRBJ2-5; a weak D match, TRBD2 (5 bases). The CDR3 runs to 13 residues. The V gene lost 6 bases and the J gene lost 2 bases, with 10 bases spanning the gap.

The table lists this clonotype with a few counts. This chain connects TRBV5-1 to TRBJ2-7; TRBD2 might be the D (6 bases). The germline V gene has CDR1 SGHRS and CDR2 YFSETQ. The V end lost 1 base, the J end lost 4 bases, and 12 bases lay between the germline ends. The CDR3 is 14 residues long. The CDR3: CASSLPRGNYEQYF. The CDR3 nucleotides read TGCGCCAGCAGCTTGCCGCGGGGTAATTACGAGCAGTACTTC. Based on the CDR3 plus reference TRBV5-1 and TRBJ2-7, the full variable domain is KAGVTQTPRYLIKTRGQQVTLSCSPISGHRSVSWYQQTPGQGLQFLFEYFSETQRNKGNFPGRFSGRQFSNSRSEMNVSTLELGDSALYLCASSLPRGNYEQYFGPGTRLTVT.

The chain carries TRBV19 and TRBJ1-5; no clear D gene. This CDR3 comprises 16 residues. The ends were cut back, 2 bases at V and 0 bases at J, with 11 bases in the middle. Germline V CDR1 and CDR2: LNHDA, SQIVND (reference sequence). This CDR3 is CASSITAGHSNQPQHF. The CDR3 nucleotides read TGTGCCAGTAGTATAACAGCCGGCCATAGCAATCAGCCCCAGCATTTT.

This chain links TRBV20-1 with TRBJ1-1, with TRBD1 as a possible D gene (6 bases). Germline CDR1 is DFQATT and CDR2 is SNEGSKA (reference sequence). The CDR3 has 13 residues. V was shortened by 1 base and J by 3 bases, with 9 bases between the two germline ends. CDR3 amino acids: CSARVGADTEAFF. CDR3 in DNA: TGCAGTGCTAGAGTGGGGGCGGACACTGAAGCTTTCTTT.

A note on this clonotype: With a much larger clone just one base away, this may be a read error. The CDR3: CANSETGRSPYEQYF. CDR3 in DNA: TGTGCCAACAGTGAGACAGGCCGATCCCCCTACGAGCAGTACTTC. The V gene is TRBV2, the J gene TRBJ2-7, with D possibly being TRBD1 (6 bases). Germline loops: CDR1 SNHLY, CDR2 FYNNEI. The CDR3 extends over 15 amino acids.

This clonotype was recorded a few times. This sequence joins TRBV28 and TRBJ2-2, with D possibly being TRBD1 or TRBD2 (5 bases each). Germline V gene sequence: CDR1 MDHEN, CDR2 SYDVKM. The CDR3 runs 18 residues. Trimming took off 5 bases at V and 1 base at J, with 20 bases between the two ends. The CDR3 DNA sequence: TGTGCCAGCAGTCCAACGGGGTGGCGCAGGGTGAACACCGGGGAGCTGTTTTTT. It yields the protein CASSPTGWRRVNTGELFF.

The chain uses TRBV20-1 and TRBJ1-2; tentative D call: TRBD1 (6 bases). The germline gives CDR1 DFQATT, CDR2 SNEGSKA (reference sequence). The CDR3 spans 13 residues. The germline V and J ends were trimmed by 6 bases and 2 bases, with 13 bases remaining between them. CDR3 in DNA: TGCAGTGCCACGGACAGCACCAACTATGGCTACACCTTC. Translating it yields CSATDSTNYGYTF.

This clonotype was recorded a few times. The chain uses TRBV28 and TRBJ1-1; no reliable D call. Trimming left V 2 bases short and J 8 bases short, with 12 bases between. Germline V gene lookup returns CDR1 MDHEN and CDR2 SYDVKM. CDR3 length equals 13 residues. The CDR3 nucleotides are TGTGCCAGCAGTTTAACTACTTGGGCAGAAGCTTTCTTT. It is translated as CASSLTTWAEAFF.